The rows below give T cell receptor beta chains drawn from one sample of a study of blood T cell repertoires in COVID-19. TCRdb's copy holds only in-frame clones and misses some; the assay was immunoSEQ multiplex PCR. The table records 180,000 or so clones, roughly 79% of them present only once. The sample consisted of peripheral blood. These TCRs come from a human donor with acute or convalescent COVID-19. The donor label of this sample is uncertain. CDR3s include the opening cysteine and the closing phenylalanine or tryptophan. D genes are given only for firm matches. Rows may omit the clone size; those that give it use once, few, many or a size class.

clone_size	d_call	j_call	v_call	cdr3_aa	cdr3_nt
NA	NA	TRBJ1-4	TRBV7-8	CASSLLSTNEKLFF	TGTGCCAGCAGCTTATTATCAACTAATGAAAAACTGTTTTTT
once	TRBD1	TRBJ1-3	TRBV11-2	CASSLDRTGVIGNTIYF	TGTGCCAGCAGCTTAGATCGCACAGGGGTGATTGGAAACACCATATATTTT
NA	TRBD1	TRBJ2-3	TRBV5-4	CASSPTGQGTDTQYF	TGTGCCAGCAGCCCTACCGGACAGGGTACAGATACGCAGTATTTT
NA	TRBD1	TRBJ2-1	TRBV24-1	CATSPPGQGLNEQFF	TGTGCCACCAGCCCTCCGGGACAGGGCTTGAATGAGCAGTTCTTC
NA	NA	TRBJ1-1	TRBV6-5	CASRQGSPEAFF	TGTGCCAGCAGGCAGGGGTCACCTGAAGCTTTCTTT
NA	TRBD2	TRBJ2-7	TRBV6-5	CASSPGTSGNYEQYF	TGTGCCAGCAGTCCAGGGACTAGCGGGAACTACGAGCAGTACTTC
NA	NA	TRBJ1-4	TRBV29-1	CSARAGDEKLFF	TGCAGCGCCCGAGCGGGGGACGAAAAACTGTTTTTT
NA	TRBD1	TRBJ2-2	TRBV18	CASSPPGTGGLNTGELFF	TGTGCCAGCTCACCACCCGGGACAGGGGGCTTGAACACCGGGGAGCTGTTTTTT
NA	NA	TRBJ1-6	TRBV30	CAWSPVGQVGAPLHF	TGTGCCTGGAGCCCTGTGGGGCAGGTCGGAGCACCCCTCCACTTT
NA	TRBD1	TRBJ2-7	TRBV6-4	CASRVPGTGNNEQYF	TGTGCCAGCAGGGTGCCCGGGACAGGGAATAACGAGCAGTACTTC
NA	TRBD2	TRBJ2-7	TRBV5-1	CASSLLADGGAYEQYF	TGCGCCAGCAGCTTACTAGCGGACGGGGGTGCCTACGAGCAGTACTTC
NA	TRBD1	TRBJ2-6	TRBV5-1	CASSLTPGQFISGANVLTF	TGCGCCAGCAGCTTGACTCCGGGACAGTTCATCTCTGGGGCCAACGTCCTGACTTTC
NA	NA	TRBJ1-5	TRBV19	CASSGSGVSNQPQHF	TGTGCCAGTAGTGGTTCAGGGGTGAGCAATCAGCCCCAGCATTTT
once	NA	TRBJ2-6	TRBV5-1	CASSQGFSGANVLTF	TGCGCCAGCAGTCAGGGTTTCTCTGGGGCCAACGTCCTGACTTTC
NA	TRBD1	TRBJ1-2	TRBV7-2	CASSPGGQGHYGYTF	TGTGCCAGCAGCCCAGGGGGACAGGGGCACTATGGCTACACCTTC
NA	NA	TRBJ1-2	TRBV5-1	CASSLTQGENGYTF	TGCGCCAGCAGCTTAACACAGGGAGAGAATGGCTACACCTTC
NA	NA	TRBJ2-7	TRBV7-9	CASSFDTSYEQYF	TGTGCCAGCAGCTTCGACACTTCCTACGAGCAGTACTTC
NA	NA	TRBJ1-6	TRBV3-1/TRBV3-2	CASKSGGQAYNSPLHF	TGTGCCAGCAAGTCAGGAGGGCAAGCCTATAATTCACCCCTCCACTTT
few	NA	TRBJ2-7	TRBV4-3	CASSQVYSGEYEQYF	TGCGCCAGCAGCCAAGTCTACAGCGGAGAGTACGAGCAGTACTTC
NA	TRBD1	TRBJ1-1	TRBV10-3	CASGQGGGNTEAFF	TGTGCCAGCGGACAGGGAGGGGGAAACACTGAAGCTTTCTTT
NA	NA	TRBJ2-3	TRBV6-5	CASSYVKGGTDTQYF	TGTGCCAGCAGTTACGTTAAAGGGGGCACAGATACGCAGTATTTT
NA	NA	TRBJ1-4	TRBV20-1	CSAVEREKLFF	TGCAGTGCCGTAGAGAGGGAAAAACTGTTTTTT
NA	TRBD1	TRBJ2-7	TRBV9	CASSVATDSGQIHYEQYF	TGTGCCAGCAGCGTAGCTACCGATTCGGGACAGATACATTACGAGCAGTACTTC
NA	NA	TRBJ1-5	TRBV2	CASREGLSNQPQHF	TGTGCCAGCAGGGAGGGACTGAGCAATCAGCCCCAGCATTTT
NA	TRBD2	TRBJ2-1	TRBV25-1	CASRTGGLGNEQFF	TGTGCCAGCCGAACGGGAGGACTGGGGAATGAGCAGTTCTTC
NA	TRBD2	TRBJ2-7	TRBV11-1	CASRKTSGTYEQYF	TGTGCCAGCAGGAAAACTAGCGGGACATACGAGCAGTACTTC
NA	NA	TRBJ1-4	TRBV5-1	CASSVTAGEKLFF	TGCGCCAGCAGCGTCACAGCGGGGGAAAAACTGTTTTTT
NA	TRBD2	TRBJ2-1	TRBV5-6	CASSLTQREGNEQFF	TGTGCCAGCAGCTTAACCCAGCGGGAGGGTAATGAGCAGTTCTTC
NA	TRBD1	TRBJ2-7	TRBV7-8	CASSSPGQTYEQYF	TGTGCCAGCAGCTCGCCGGGACAGACCTACGAGCAGTACTTC
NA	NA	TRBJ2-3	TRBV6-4	CASSDWHGGSTDTQYF	TGTGCCAGCAGTGACTGGCACGGGGGTAGCACAGATACGCAGTATTTT
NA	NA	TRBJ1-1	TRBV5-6	CASSFPNMNTEAFF	TGTGCCAGCAGCTTCCCGAACATGAACACTGAAGCTTTCTTT
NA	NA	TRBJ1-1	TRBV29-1	CSVEFVSGGSEAFF	TGCAGCGTTGAATTCGTTTCGGGGGGCTCTGAAGCTTTCTTT
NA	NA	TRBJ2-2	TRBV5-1	CASAWAGSSVGELFF	TGCGCCAGCGCTTGGGCGGGGTCTTCGGTCGGGGAGCTGTTTTTT
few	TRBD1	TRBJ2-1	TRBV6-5	CASSYGTAQQFF	TGTGCCAGCAGCTACGGGACAGCCCAGCAGTTCTTC
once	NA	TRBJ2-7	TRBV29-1	CSVEDDRAYEQYF	TGCAGCGTTGAAGACGACAGAGCCTACGAGCAGTACTTC
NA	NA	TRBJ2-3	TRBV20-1	CSASTWEDRTDTQYF	TGCAGTGCTAGTACGTGGGAGGACCGCACAGATACGCAGTATTTT
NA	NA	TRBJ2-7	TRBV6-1	CASSELRNYEQYF	TGTGCCAGCAGTGAACTCAGGAACTACGAGCAGTACTTC
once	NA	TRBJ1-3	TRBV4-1	CASSQTTLAGNTIYF	TGCGCCAGCAGCCAAACGACGTTAGCGGGAAACACCATATATTTT
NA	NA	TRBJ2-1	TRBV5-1	CASSLAGYLNEQFF	TGCGCCAGCAGCTTGGCAGGGTACCTCAATGAGCAGTTCTTC
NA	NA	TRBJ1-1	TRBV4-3	CASSQVPSTEAFF	TGCGCCAGCAGCCAAGTCCCCTCGACTGAAGCTTTCTTT
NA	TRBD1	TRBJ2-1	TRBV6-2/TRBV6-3	CASSYFRTGHNEQFF	TGTGCCAGCAGTTACTTCCGGACAGGACACAATGAGCAGTTCTTC
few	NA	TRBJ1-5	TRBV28	CASSSVRNQPQHF	TGTGCCAGCAGTTCGGTCAGGAATCAGCCCCAGCATTTT
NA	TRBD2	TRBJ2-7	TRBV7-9	CASSPTIAGGYEQYF	TGTGCCAGCAGCCCAACCATAGCGGGAGGCTACGAGCAGTACTTC
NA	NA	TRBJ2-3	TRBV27	CASSLSGGVWPDTQYF	TGTGCCAGCAGTTTAAGTGGAGGGGTCTGGCCAGATACGCAGTATTTT
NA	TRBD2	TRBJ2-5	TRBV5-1	CASSLEGLAGQETQYF	TGCGCCAGCAGCTTGGAAGGACTAGCGGGACAAGAGACCCAGTACTTC
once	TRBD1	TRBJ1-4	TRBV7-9	CASSLDDRVNEKLFF	TGTGCCAGCAGCTTAGATGACAGGGTTAATGAAAAACTGTTTTTT
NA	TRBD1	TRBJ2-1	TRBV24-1	CATSDSPGQGLVRSEQFF	TGTGCCACCAGTGATTCCCCCGGACAGGGTCTCGTGCGGAGTGAGCAGTTCTTC
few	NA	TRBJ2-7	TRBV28	CASSFLQGYEQYF	TGTGCCAGCAGTTTCTTACAGGGCTACGAGCAGTACTTC
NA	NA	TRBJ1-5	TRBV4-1	CASSQDIPGQLNQPQHF	TGCGCCAGCAGCCAAGATATCCCCGGACAGCTGAATCAGCCCCAGCATTTT
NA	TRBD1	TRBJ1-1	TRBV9	CASSPDRGVDTEAFF	TGTGCCAGCAGCCCCGACAGGGGGGTCGACACTGAAGCTTTCTTT
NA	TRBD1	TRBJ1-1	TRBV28	CASRNRGAFF	TGTGCCAGCAGGAACAGGGGAGCTTTCTTT
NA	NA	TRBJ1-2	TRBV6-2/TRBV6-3	CASSYVQDYGYTF	TGTGCCAGCAGTTACGTACAGGACTATGGCTACACCTTC
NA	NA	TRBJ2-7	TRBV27	CASSLGRASYEQYF	TGTGCCAGCAGTTTGGGCAGGGCCTCCTACGAGCAGTACTTC
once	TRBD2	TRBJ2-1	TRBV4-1	CASSYPGLAASGEQFF	TGCGCCAGCAGCTACCCGGGACTAGCGGCCTCGGGGGAGCAGTTCTTC
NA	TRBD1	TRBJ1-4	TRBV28	CASSKSGSGGAGEKLFF	TGTGCCAGCAGCAAATCTGGTTCAGGGGGCGCTGGAGAAAAACTGTTTTTT
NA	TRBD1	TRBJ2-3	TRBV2	CASRPTGQGARDTQYF	TGTGCCAGCAGACCAACCGGACAGGGGGCACGAGATACGCAGTATTTT